This T cell receptor beta chain originates from a study of human T cells and chemical hapten exposure. Findings and caveats of the study: Relative to control repertoires, expanded TCRs gave rise to significantly more large CDR3 similarity clusters. Donor immune responses may differ from healthy people's, since all donors had alopecia. The number of TCRs above 1 in 1000 frequency did not change after DPC sensitization.

Trimming took 3 bases from V and 1 from J, leaving 11 bases between them. The CDR3 is made up of 15 amino acids. CDR1 and CDR2 from the germline V gene are WSHSY and SAAADI. This clonotype was found a few times. What it binds is not known. Specified time point: patch test 1, 2 weeks after DPC sensitization. As to treatment: therapeutic diphenylcyclopropenone sensitization with weekly scalp DPC. The study enrolled 18 to 70-year-old alopecia patients suitable for DPC. TCRdb itself ran the RACE reads through MiXCR, one entry per CDR3 protein. Of 100,000 or so distinct CDR3 sequences listed, roughly 11% were seen once; the top ten hold around 3.5%.

The genes are TRBV10-2 and TRBJ2-3; D gene ambiguous. The sample was whole blood, taken in connection with sensitization to the hapten diphenylcyclopropenone (DPC). This TCR was recovered from a woman aged 40 to 49 with alopecia areata. Some clones in this sample may be carry-over from other donors' samples. The CDR3 loop is CASSDKARGTDTQYF. CDR3 sequence (DNA): TGCGCCAGCAGTGATAAGGCCCGCGGCACAGATACGCAGTATTTT.